Each of the 10 T cell receptor beta chains below was sequenced from the same sample in a study of T cells in Graves' hyperthyroidism and ophthalmopathy. Amplification yielded TCR beta CDR3 regions, with RNA transcripts as the source. Carried out on the TCR CDR3, a first-round RT-PCR used the HTBI primer set. TCRdb reprocessed the multiplex PCR reads via MiXCR and lists one record per CDR3 protein. Among 350,000 to 500,000 distinct CDR3 sequences listed, 12% to 15% were seen once. Sequencing was carried out using blood. The receptor source for this set is a young woman with Graves' hyperthyroidism.

V usage is TRBV6-1 and J usage is TRBJ2-2, with TRBD2 matching over 12 bases. Trimming removed 5 bases from V and 3 bases from J; junction bases left unmatched: 10. CDR1 and CDR2 (germline): MNHNS, SASEGT. The CDR3 loop spans 18 amino acids. CDR3 bases: TGTGCCAGCAGTTGGGCCAGACTAGCGGGAGCTTACACCGGGGAGCTGTTTTTT. It encodes CASSWARLAGAYTGELFF.

This clonotype has ten or more counts. The chain couples TRBV6-1 to TRBJ2-5, with TRBD2 matching 9 bases. The trim removed 4 bases at V and 4 bases at J, leaving 4 bases unmatched. The germline gives CDR1 MNHNS, CDR2 SASEGT. The CDR3 runs 14 residues. This chain's CDR3 is CASSGSGSGETQYF. The CDR3 DNA reads as TGTGCCAGCAGTGGTAGCGGGAGCGGAGAGACCCAGTACTTC.

In this sample, this clonotype turned up many times. The chain couples TRBV3-1 to TRBJ1-2; D not certain. V was pared by 0 bases and J by 3 bases, with 11 bases between. Germline V lookup: CDR1 LGHDT, CDR2 YNNKEL (reference sequence). This CDR3 has 15 amino acids. The CDR3 here is CASSQDGQKYYGYTF. In DNA form, the CDR3 reads TGTGCCAGCAGCCAAGATGGGCAGAAGTACTATGGCTACACCTTC.

This clonotype was counted ten times or more. This chain uses TRBV12-3 or TRBV12-4 with TRBJ1-4, with D possibly TRBD1 on 6 matching bases. Trimming pared 5 bases from V and 0 bases from J, leaving 13 bases between. The CDR3 length is 16 residues. CDR3: CASSTGLSATNEKLFF. The CDR3 nucleotides read TGTGCCAGCAGTACAGGGCTCTCGGCAACTAATGAAAAACTGTTTTTT.

Many counts were recorded for this clonotype. The J gene is TRBJ2-5, the V gene TRBV7-2, with 9 nucleotides matching TRBD1. Unmatched junction bases numbered 3, after V lost 5 bases and J lost 2 bases. The V gene's germline CDR1 is SGHTA and CDR2 FQGNSA. The CDR3 runs 14 residues. As DNA, the CDR3 is TGTGCCAGCAGCCCCGGGACAGGGCAAGAGACCCAGTACTTC. Its protein is CASSPGTGQETQYF.

V and J are TRBV7-9 and TRBJ1-4; D uncertain. Germline lookup yields CDR1 SEHNR and CDR2 FQNEAQ (reference sequence). CDR3 length equals 16 residues. Trimming shortened V by 5 bases and J by 0 bases, and 13 bases separated the two germline ends. The CDR3 loop is CASSTGVRPTNEKLFF. DNA for the CDR3: TGTGCCAGCAGCACGGGCGTACGGCCAACTAATGAAAAACTGTTTTTT. Full variable domain (missing parts from reference TRBV7-9 and TRBJ1-4): DTGVSQNPRHKITKRGQNVTFRCDPISEHNRLYWYRQTLGQGPEFLTYFQNEAQLEKSRLLSDRFSAERPKGSFSTLEIQRTEQGDSAMYLCASSTGVRPTNEKLFFGSGTQLSVL.

The table lists this clonotype with many counts. The chain links TRBV28 to TRBJ1-4, with a possible D match to TRBD1 (6 bases). Trimming stripped 6 bases from V and 7 bases from J, with 12 bases between. There are 13 residues in the CDR3. CDR1 MDHEN and CDR2 SYDVKM come from the germline V gene. The CDR3 loop is CASSKGGGEKLFF. CDR3 DNA sequence: TGTGCCAGCAGCAAGGGAGGGGGTGAAAAACTGTTTTTT.

This clonotype was observed at least ten times. J is TRBJ2-1 and V is TRBV6-1; D possibly corresponds to TRBD1 (5 bases). V lost 0 bases and J 10 bases, leaving 16 bases between the germline ends. Per the germline V gene, CDR1 is MNHNS and CDR2 is SASEGT. CDR3 length equals 15 residues. The CDR3: CASSEAGKGQAEQFF. The CDR3 DNA reads as TGTGCCAGCAGTGAAGCGGGGAAGGGGCAGGCGGAGCAGTTCTTC.

Many counts were recorded for this clonotype. The chain uses TRBV5-8 and TRBJ2-3; 10 positions match TRBD2. The CDR3 contains 16 residues. V lost 0 bases and J lost 4; bases outside the gene matches: 5. Germline V gene lookup returns CDR1 SGHTS and CDR2 YDEGEE. CDR3 region: CASSLASGRRADTQYF. The CDR3 DNA follows: TGTGCCAGCAGCTTGGCTAGCGGGAGACGGGCAGATACGCAGTATTTT.

At least ten counts were recorded for this clonotype. The chain carries TRBV9 and TRBJ2-2; unclear D gene. Trimming shortened V by 3 bases and J by 1 base, and 4 bases separated the two germline ends. This CDR3 contains 13 residues. Germline values: CDR1 SGDLS, CDR2 YYNGEE. The DNA of the CDR3 is TGTGCCAGCAGCGCGGTGAACACCGGGGAGCTGTTTTTT. As protein: CASSAVNTGELFF.